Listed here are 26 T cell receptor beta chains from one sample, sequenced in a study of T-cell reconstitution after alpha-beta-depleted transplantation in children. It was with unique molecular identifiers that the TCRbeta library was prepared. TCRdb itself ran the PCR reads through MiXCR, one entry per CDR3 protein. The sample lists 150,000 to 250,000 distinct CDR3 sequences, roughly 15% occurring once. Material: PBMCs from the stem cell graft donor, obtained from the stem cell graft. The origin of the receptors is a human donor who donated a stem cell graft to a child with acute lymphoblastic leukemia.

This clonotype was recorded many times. CDR3 nucleotide sequence: TGTGCCAGCAGCTTAGCCGGCGGTACCTACGAGCAGTACTTC. Translated: CASSLAGGTYEQYF. The chain combines TRBV7-9 with TRBJ2-7; D not resolved. The CDR3 totals 14 residues. Trimming removed 0 bases at V and 2 bases at J, with 8 bases between. Germline V lookup: CDR1 SEHNR, CDR2 FQNEAQ (reference sequence). The complete variable domain, with remaining parts taken from reference TRBV7-9 and TRBJ2-7, reads DTGVSQNPRHKITKRGQNVTFRCDPISEHNRLYWYRQTLGQGPEFLTYFQNEAQLEKSRLLSDRFSAERPKGSFSTLEIQRTEQGDSAMYLCASSLAGGTYEQYFGPGTRLTVT.

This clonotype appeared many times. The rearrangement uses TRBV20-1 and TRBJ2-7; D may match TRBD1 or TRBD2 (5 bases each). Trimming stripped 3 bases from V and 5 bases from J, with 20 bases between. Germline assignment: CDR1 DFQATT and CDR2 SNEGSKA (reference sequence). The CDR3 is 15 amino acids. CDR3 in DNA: TGCAGTGCTAGTTACCCAGCCGGTAGAGGGGACGAGCAGTACTTC. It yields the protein CSASYPAGRGDEQYF.

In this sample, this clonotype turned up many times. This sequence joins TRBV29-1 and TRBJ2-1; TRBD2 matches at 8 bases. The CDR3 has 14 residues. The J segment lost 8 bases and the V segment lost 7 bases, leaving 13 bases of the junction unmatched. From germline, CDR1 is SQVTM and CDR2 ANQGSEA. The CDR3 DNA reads TGCAGCGCCGATACCCCGGGAGGGGTTCATGAGCAGTTCTTC. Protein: CSADTPGGVHEQFF.

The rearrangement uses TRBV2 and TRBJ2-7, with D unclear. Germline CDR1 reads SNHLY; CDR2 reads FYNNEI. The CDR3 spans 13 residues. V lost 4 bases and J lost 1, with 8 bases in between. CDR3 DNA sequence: TGTGCCAGCAGTGGCCGGCGATCCTACGAGCAGTACTTC. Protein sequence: CASSGRRSYEQYF.

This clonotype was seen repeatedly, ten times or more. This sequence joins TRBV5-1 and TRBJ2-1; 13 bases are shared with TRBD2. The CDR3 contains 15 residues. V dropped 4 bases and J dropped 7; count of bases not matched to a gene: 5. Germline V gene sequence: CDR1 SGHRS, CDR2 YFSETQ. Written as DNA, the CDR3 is TGCGCCAGCAGCAGACTAGCGGGAGGTGGGAATGAGCAGTTCTTC. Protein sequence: CASSRLAGGGNEQFF. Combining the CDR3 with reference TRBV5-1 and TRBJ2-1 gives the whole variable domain KAGVTQTPRYLIKTRGQQVTLSCSPISGHRSVSWYQQTPGQGLQFLFEYFSETQRNKGNFPGRFSGRQFSNSRSEMNVSTLELGDSALYLCASSRLAGGGNEQFFGPGTRLTVL.

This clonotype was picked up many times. The CDR3 protein is CSVGGPGGTDTQYF. For the CDR3, the DNA is TGCAGCGTGGGGGGACCAGGGGGCACAGATACGCAGTATTTT. The rearrangement joins TRBV29-1 to TRBJ2-3, with D perhaps being TRBD1 or TRBD2 (6 bases each). Germline values: CDR1 SQVTM, CDR2 ANQGSEA. V was clipped by 6 bases and J by 1 base, with 14 bases between them. CDR3 length: 14 residues.

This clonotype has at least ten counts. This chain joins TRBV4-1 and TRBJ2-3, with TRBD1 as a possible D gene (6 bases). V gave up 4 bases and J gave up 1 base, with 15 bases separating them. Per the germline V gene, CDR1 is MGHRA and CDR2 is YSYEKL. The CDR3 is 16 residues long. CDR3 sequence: CASSPSPGQGTDTQYF. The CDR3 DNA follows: TGCGCCAGCAGCCCCTCGCCGGGACAAGGCACAGATACGCAGTATTTT.

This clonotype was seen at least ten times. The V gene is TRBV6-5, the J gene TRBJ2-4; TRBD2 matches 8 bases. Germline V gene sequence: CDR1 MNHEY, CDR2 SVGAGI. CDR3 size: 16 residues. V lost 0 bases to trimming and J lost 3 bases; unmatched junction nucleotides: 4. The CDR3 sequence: CASSYSGLVGKNIQYF. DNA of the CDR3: TGTGCCAGCAGTTACTCGGGACTAGTTGGCAAAAACATTCAGTACTTC.

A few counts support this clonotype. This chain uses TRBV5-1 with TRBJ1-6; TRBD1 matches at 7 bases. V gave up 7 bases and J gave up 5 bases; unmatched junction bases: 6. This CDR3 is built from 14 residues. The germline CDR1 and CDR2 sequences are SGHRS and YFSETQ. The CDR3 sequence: CASGRDRNNSPLHF. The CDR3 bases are TGCGCCAGCGGCCGGGACAGAAATAATTCACCCCTCCACTTT.

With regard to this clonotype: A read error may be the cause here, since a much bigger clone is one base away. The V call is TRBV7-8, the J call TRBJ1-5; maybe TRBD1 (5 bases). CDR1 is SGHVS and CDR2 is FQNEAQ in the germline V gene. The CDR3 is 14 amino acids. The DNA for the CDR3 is TGTGCCAGCACCTTAGGCAGGGTTGGTCAGCCCCAGCATTTT. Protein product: CASTLGRVGQPQHF.

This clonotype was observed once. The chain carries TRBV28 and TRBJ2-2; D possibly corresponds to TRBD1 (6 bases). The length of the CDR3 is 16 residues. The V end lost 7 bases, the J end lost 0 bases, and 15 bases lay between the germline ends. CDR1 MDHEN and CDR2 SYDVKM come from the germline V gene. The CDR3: CASTLRGTTNTGELFF. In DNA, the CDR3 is TGTGCCAGCACCCTAAGGGGGACAACGAACACCGGGGAGCTGTTTTTT.

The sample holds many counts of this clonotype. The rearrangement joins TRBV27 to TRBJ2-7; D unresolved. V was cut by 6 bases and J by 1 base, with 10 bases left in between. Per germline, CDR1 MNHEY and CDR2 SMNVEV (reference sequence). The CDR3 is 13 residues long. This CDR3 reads CASRRTVSYEQYF. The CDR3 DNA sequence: TGTGCCAGCAGGCGGACGGTATCCTACGAGCAGTACTTC.

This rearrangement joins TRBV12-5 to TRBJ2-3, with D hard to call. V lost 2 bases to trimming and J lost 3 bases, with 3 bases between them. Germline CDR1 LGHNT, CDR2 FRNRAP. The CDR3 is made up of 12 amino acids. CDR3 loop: CASGLLTDTQYF. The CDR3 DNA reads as TGTGCTAGTGGTTTGCTAACAGATACGCAGTATTTT.

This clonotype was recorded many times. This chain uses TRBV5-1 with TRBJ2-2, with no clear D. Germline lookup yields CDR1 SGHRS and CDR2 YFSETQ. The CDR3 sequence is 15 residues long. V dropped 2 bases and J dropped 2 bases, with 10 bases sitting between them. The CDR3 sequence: CASSFENLNTGELFF. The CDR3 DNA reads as TGCGCCAGCAGCTTTGAAAACCTAAACACCGGGGAGCTGTTTTTT.

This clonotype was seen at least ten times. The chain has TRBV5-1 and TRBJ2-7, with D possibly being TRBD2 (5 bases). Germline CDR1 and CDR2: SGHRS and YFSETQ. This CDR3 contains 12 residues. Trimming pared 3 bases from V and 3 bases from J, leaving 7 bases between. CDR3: CASSSDFYEQYF. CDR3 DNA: TGCGCCAGCAGCTCGGACTTCTACGAGCAGTACTTC.

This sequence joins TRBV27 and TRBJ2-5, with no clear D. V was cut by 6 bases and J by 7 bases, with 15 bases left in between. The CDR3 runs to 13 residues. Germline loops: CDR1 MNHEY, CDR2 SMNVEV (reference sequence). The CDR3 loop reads CASRYDLGGTQYF. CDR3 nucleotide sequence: TGTGCCAGCAGATACGACTTAGGCGGGACCCAGTACTTC.

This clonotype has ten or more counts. The CDR3 bases are TGCAGCGTCCGGAGCGGGACTGTGAATTCACCCCTCCACTTT. This gives the protein CSVRSGTVNSPLHF. The chain has TRBV29-1 and TRBJ1-6, with D possibly matching TRBD1 (5 bases). The CDR3 consists of 14 residues. The V end was cut by 6 bases, the J end by 7 bases, with 16 bases between. The germline V gene has CDR1 SQVTM and CDR2 ANQGSEA.

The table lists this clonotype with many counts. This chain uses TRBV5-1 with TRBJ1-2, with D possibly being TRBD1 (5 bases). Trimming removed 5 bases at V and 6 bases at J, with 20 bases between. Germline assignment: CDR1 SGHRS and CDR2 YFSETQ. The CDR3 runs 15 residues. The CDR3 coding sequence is TGCGCCAGCAGGGACAAGGCCCTTGAACTTAATGGCTACACCTTC. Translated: CASRDKALELNGYTF.

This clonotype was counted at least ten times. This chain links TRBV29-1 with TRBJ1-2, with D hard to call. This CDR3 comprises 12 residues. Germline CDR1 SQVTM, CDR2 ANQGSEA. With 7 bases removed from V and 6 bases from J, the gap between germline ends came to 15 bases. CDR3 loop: CSGREAVDGYTF. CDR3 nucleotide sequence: TGCAGCGGCCGGGAGGCAGTAGATGGCTACACCTTC.

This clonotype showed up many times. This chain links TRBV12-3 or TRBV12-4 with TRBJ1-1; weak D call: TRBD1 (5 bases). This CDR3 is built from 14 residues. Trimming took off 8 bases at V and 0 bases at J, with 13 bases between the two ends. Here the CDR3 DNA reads TGTGCCAGCGTCCCGGGGCAGCTGAACACTGAAGCTTTCTTT. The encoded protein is CASVPGQLNTEAFF.

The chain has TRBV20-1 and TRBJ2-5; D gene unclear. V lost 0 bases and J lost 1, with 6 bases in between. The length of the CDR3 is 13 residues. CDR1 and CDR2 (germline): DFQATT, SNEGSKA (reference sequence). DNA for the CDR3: TGCAGTGCTAGAGATGGCAGCCAAGAGACCCAGTACTTC. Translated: CSARDGSQETQYF.

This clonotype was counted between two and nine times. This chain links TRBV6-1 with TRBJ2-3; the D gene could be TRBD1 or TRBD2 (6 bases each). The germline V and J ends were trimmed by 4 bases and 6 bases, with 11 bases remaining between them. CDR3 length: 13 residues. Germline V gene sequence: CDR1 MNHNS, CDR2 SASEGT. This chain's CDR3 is CASSGGAPDTQYF. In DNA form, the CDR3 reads TGTGCCAGCAGTGGGGGGGCCCCGGATACGCAGTATTTT.

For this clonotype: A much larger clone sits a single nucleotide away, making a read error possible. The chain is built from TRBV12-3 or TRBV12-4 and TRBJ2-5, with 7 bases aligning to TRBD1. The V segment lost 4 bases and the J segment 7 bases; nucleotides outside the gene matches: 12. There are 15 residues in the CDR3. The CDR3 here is CASSSRQGFQRTQYF. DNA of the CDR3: TGTGCCAGCAGTTCTAGACAGGGCTTCCAGAGGACCCAGTACTTC.

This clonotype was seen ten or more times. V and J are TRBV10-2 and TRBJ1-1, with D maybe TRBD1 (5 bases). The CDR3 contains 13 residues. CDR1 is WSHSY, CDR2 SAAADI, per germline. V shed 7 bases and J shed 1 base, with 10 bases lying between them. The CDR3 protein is CASNNRRNTEAFF. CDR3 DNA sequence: TGCGCCAGCAATAACAGGAGGAACACTGAAGCTTTCTTT.

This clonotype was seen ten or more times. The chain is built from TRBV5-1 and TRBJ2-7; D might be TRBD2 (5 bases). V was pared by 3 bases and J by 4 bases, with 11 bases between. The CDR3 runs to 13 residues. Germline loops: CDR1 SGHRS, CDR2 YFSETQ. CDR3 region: CASSSIARYEQYF. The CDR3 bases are TGCGCCAGCAGCTCCATAGCGAGATACGAGCAGTACTTC.

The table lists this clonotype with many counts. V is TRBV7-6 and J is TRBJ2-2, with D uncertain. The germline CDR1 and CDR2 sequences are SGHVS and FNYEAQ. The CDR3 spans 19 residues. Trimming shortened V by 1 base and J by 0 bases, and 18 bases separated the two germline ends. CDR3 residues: CASSLVSVRPGSNTGELFF. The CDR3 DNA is TGTGCCAGCAGCTTAGTATCGGTACGGCCAGGCTCGAACACCGGGGAGCTGTTTTTT.